Following are 4 T cell receptor beta chains from one sample sequenced in a study of blood T cell repertoires in COVID-19. Data came from immunoSEQ multiplex PCR; TCRdb stores just in-frame clones and leaves some out. The data contain about 190,000 clones, 88% of them singletons. Sequenced: peripheral blood. The receptors originated from a man aged 25 to 40 with acute or convalescent COVID-19.

The chain recombines TRBV28 with TRBJ1-5, with D possibly being TRBD1 (5 bases). Trimming took 5 bases from V and 9 from J, leaving 14 bases between them. CDR3 length equals 13 residues. The germline gives CDR1 MDHEN, CDR2 SYDVKM. DNA for the CDR3: TGTGCCAGCAGTACCCTACCAGGGCCGCCCCAGCATTTT. Amino acid sequence: CASSTLPGPPQHF.

The chain links TRBV3-1 (or the pseudogene TRBV3-2) to TRBJ2-2, with 12 bases matching TRBD2. The CDR3 has 16 amino acids. Germline assignment: CDR1 LGHDT and CDR2 YNNKEL (reference sequence). V lost 3 bases to trimming and J lost 5 bases; unmatched junction nucleotides: 4. The CDR3: CASSHSGTSGTGELFF. In nucleotides, the CDR3 is TGTGCCAGCAGCCACTCCGGGACTAGCGGGACCGGGGAGCTGTTTTTT.

V usage is TRBV6-5 and J usage is TRBJ2-7, with TRBD1 identical over 7 bases. Germline loops: CDR1 MNHEY, CDR2 SVGAGI. The CDR3 is 14 amino acids. Trimming removed 7 bases from V and 2 bases from J; junction bases left unmatched: 8. CDR3 nucleotide sequence: TGTGCCAGCATGTATCCAGGACAGGCCTACGAGCAGTACTTC. Protein product: CASMYPGQAYEQYF.

This chain uses TRBV19 with TRBJ1-2; 8 bases are shared with TRBD1. There are 12 residues in the CDR3. The J segment lost 7 bases and the V segment lost 10 bases, leaving 8 bases of the junction unmatched. In germline, CDR1 is LNHDA, CDR2 SQIVND (reference sequence). CDR3 amino acids: CAISGQVAGYTF. In DNA form, the CDR3 reads TGTGCCATCTCGGGACAGGTGGCTGGCTACACCTTC.